The 22 T cell receptor beta chains below all came from one sample that was sequenced in a study of tumor-infiltrating lymphocytes in primary liver carcinoma. Bulk tissue was left unsorted, and RNA and DNA were co-extracted from about 20-30 mg of it. A primer in the constant region served to generate TCR beta cDNA from approximately 500 ng of total RNA. Libraries covering TCR beta were generated through three nested multiplex PCR rounds (using a slightly modified ARM-PCR). Use of TRBV1-TRBV30 forward primers with a C-beta reverse primer characterized the first two PCR rounds, which lasted 10 cycles each. TCRdb re-called the multiplex PCR reads through MiXCR, storing one row per CDR3 protein. The repertoire includes under 130,000 distinct CDR3 sequences, around 84% of them detected once, and about 20% sits in the top ten. The sequenced sample was liver tumor tissue from sampling region 3. Subset given: tumor region T3, left-lateral pole. These receptors were collected from a man aged 40-55 years with primary liver carcinoma and hepatitis B virus infection.

A note on this clonotype: This may arise from a read error, as a much more abundant clone is one base away. This rearrangement joins TRBV30 to TRBJ2-1, with 13 bases that match TRBD2. CDR1 and CDR2 (germline): GTSNPN, SVGIG (reference sequence). There are 15 residues in the CDR3. The CDR3: CAWSPLAGGPNDQFF. CDR3 bases: TGTGCCTGGAGTCCACTAGCGGGAGGGCCCAATGACCAGTTCTTC.

Of note for this clonotype: The CDR3 does not end in the conserved phenylalanine or tryptophan, so this is likely a read error. Because the CDR3's place on the DNA is in doubt, the DNA is left out and the CDR3 is given as listed by TCRdb. The V gene is TRBV6-5, the J gene TRBJ1-4. Germline assignment: CDR1 MNHEY and CDR2 SVGAGI. A total of 14 residues make up the CDR3, ends included. The chain's CDR3 is CASSRAASNEKLLL.

Turning to this clonotype: The junction and the germline gene differ at one end; a read error may be behind it. The CDR3 nucleotides are TGTGCCAGCAGCTTAACGGGATCGGGGAAATACGAGCAGTATTTC. Protein product: CASSLTGSGKYEQYF. The rearrangement joins TRBV11-1 to TRBJ2-7; the D gene is possibly TRBD2 (5 bases). CDR1 is SGHAT, CDR2 FQDESV, per germline (reference sequence). The CDR3 spans 15 residues.

This clonotype was observed a single time. The germline gene is not matched at one end of the junction; a read error may be the cause. The rearrangement links TRBV29-1 to TRBJ2-3, with a tentative D call TRBD1 (5 bases). The germline V gene has CDR1 SQVTM and CDR2 ANQGSEA. The CDR3 loop spans 14 amino acids. CDR3: CNVEWIGGTDTQYF. The CDR3 nucleotides read TGCAACGTTGAATGGATAGGGGGCACAGATACGCAGTATTTT.

Concerning this clonotype itself: A read error may produce the germline difference seen at one junction end. CDR3 residues: CASSLPRESTDTRYF. CDR3 DNA: TGTGCCAGTAGTTTGCCGAGGGAGAGCACTGATACGCGGTATTTT. This chain connects TRBV11-1 to TRBJ2-3; tentative D call: TRBD2 (5 bases). The CDR3 loop spans 15 amino acids. Germline CDR1 reads SGHAT; CDR2 reads FQDESV (reference sequence).

Comment on this clonotype: As the CDR3 is not closed by the conserved phenylalanine or tryptophan, this likely results from a read error. The V gene is TRBV7-9, the J gene TRBJ1-5, with D perhaps TRBD1 (5 bases). CDR3 length: 15 amino acids. The germline V gene has CDR1 SEHNR and CDR2 FQNEAQ (reference sequence). The CDR3 sequence: CASSPQGGSNQPQHL. CDR3 in DNA: TGTGCAAGCAGCCCCCAGGGAGGAAGCAATCAGCCCCAGCATCTT.

This clonotype was observed a handful of times. The J gene is TRBJ2-5, the V gene TRBV24-1, with D perhaps matching TRBD1 or TRBD2 (5 bases each). The V gene lost 5 bases and the J gene lost 2 bases, with 14 bases spanning the gap. The CDR3 totals 15 residues. Germline V CDR1 and CDR2: KGHDR, SFDVKD. The CDR3 DNA reads as TGTGCCACCAGTGGCGCCGGGGCAGGGCAAGAGACCCAGTACTTC. Its translation: CATSGAGAGQETQYF.

The chain combines TRBV12-3 or TRBV12-4 with TRBJ1-1; D call uncertain. The CDR3 covers 14 residues. V was trimmed by 6 bases and J by 12 bases, leaving 23 bases between them. The CDR3 nucleotides are TGTGCCAGCAGCTCTTCCGATGCGAACATTGAGACTTTCTTT. Translation: CASSSSDANIETFF.

This clonotype showed up just a few times. V gene TRBV20-1 combines with J gene TRBJ2-7, with TRBD1 identical over 7 bases. J gave up 3 bases and V 7 bases, and 9 bases lay outside the gene matches. The CDR3 consists of 13 residues. Germline CDR1 DFQATT, CDR2 SNEGSKA (reference sequence). CDR3 DNA: TGCAGTGTTTTAGACAGGGCTAGCTACGAGCAGTACTTC. The encoded protein is CSVLDRASYEQYF.

As for this clonotype: A much more abundant neighbour one base away suggests this may be a read error. The chain is built from TRBV7-3 and TRBJ1-3, with D uncertain. This CDR3 has 11 residues. The germline V gene has CDR1 SGHTA and CDR2 FQGTGA. The CDR3 loop reads CVSGQGNTIYF. The CDR3 nucleotides read TGTGTCAGCGGGCAGGGAAACACCATATATTTT.

A word on this clonotype: Because it lacks the conserved phenylalanine or tryptophan at the end, this CDR3 is likely a read error. The limits of the CDR3 on the DNA are not certain, so only TCRdb's listed CDR3 is given. V usage is TRBV21-1 and J usage is TRBJ1-5. TRBV21-1 is shown as a pseudogene. The CDR3 numbers 16 amino acids, ends counted. This chain's CDR3 is CASSKGPRGSNLPQHY.

On this clonotype itself: The junction departs from the called germline gene at one end, perhaps through a read error. The rearrangement joins TRBV4-1 to TRBJ2-5; no clear D gene. Germline lookup yields CDR1 MGHRA and CDR2 YSYEKL. The CDR3 has 13 residues. The CDR3 loop reads CTSSQDDTETQYF. The CDR3 DNA sequence: TGCACCAGTAGCCAAGACGACACAGAGACCCAGTACTTC.

This clonotype was seen only once. The chain couples TRBV6-5 to TRBJ2-7; 8 bases agree with TRBD1. The CDR3 runs 17 residues. Germline V gene sequence: CDR1 MNHEY, CDR2 SVGAGI. The V gene end was trimmed by 5 bases and the J gene end by 8 bases; junction bases not matched to a gene: 20. The CDR3 loop reads CASSDMTGATRRYKQYF. The CDR3 nucleotides are TGTGCCAGCAGTGATATGACAGGGGCGACTCGACGTTACAAGCAGTACTTC.

A note on this clonotype: An end of the junction differs from the germline gene, which may be a read error. V and J are TRBV11-1 and TRBJ2-3; D not certain. Germline CDR1 and CDR2: SGHAT and FQDESV (reference sequence). The CDR3 is 15 residues long. Here the CDR3 DNA reads TGTGCCAGCAGTTTGCTGCAGGAGAGCACAGATAGGCAGTATTTT. This translates into CASSLLQESTDRQYF.

This chain joins TRBV19 and TRBJ2-1; 7 bases match TRBD1. CDR1 and CDR2 (germline): LNHDA, SQIVND (reference sequence). This CDR3 contains 15 residues. The CDR3 region has the DNA TGTGCTGGTAGTTCCGGGACAGCGGCTACTCATGAGCAGTTCTTC. It specifies CAGSSGTAATHEQFF.

This clonotype was seen more than once but under ten times. Likely a read error: the CDR3 ends without its conserved phenylalanine or tryptophan. The rearrangement joins TRBV10-3 to TRBJ2-1; TRBD2 matches at 8 bases. CDR1 ENHRY and CDR2 SYGVKD come from the germline V gene. This CDR3 region has 15 residues. The J segment lost 1 base and the V segment lost 7 bases, leaving 6 bases of the junction unmatched. The CDR3 region has the DNA TGTGCCATCAACCAGGGACTAGATTCCTACAATGAGCAGTTCATC. Residues: CAINQGLDSYNEQFI.

A remark on this clonotype: An end of the junction does not agree with germline; a read error may underlie this. The rearrangement links TRBV6-1 to TRBJ2-2; D perhaps matches TRBD1 (6 bases). The CDR3 runs 17 residues. Per germline, CDR1 MNHNS and CDR2 SASEGT. The CDR3 region has the DNA TGTACCAGCAGAGACACACTGTGGGGGCGGAACACCGGGGAGCTGTTTTTT. Residues: CTSRDTLWGRNTGELFF.

V and J are TRBV6-5 and TRBJ2-7, with D hard to call. Germline V lookup: CDR1 MNHEY, CDR2 SVGAGI. CDR3 length equals 18 residues. Trimming stripped 2 bases from V and 2 bases from J, with 22 bases between. In DNA, the CDR3 is TGTGCCAGCAGTTACATGGGCCCTGCCACTTCGATAGCCTACGAGCAGTACTTC. It codes for CASSYMGPATSIAYEQYF.

In its sample, this clonotype was seen a few times. Its ends do not fully match the called genes, so a read error is possible. This chain links TRBV14 with TRBJ2-7; D is unclear. CDR1 and CDR2 (germline): SGHDN, FVKESK. This CDR3 comprises 16 residues. The CDR3 loop reads CASNQGSQSSSYEQYF. As DNA, the CDR3 is TGTGCCAGCAACCAAGGTTCGCAGTCATCCTCCTACGAACAGTACTTC. Variable domain in full (rest from reference TRBV14 and TRBJ2-7): EAGVTQFPSHSVIEKGQTVTLRCDPISGHDNLYWYRRVMGKEIKFLLHFVKESKQDESGMPNNRFLAERTGGTYSTLKVQPAELEDSGVYFCASNQGSQSSSYEQYFGPGTRLTVT.

With regard to this clonotype: One junction end disagrees with the germline gene, perhaps due to a read error. V usage is TRBV5-1 and J usage is TRBJ2-2, with TRBD2 as a possible D gene (6 bases). This CDR3 is 15 amino acids long. The germline gives CDR1 SGHRS, CDR2 YFSETQ. The CDR3 bases are TGCGCCAGCAACTATGGGACCAGTAACACCGGGGGGCTGTTTTTT. This codes for CASNYGTSNTGGLFF.

Details on this clonotype: A read error is possible here, since a much larger clone lies one base away. The chain links TRBV5-1 to TRBJ2-3; TRBD2 is a possible D gene (6 bases). Looked up from germline, CDR1 is SGHRS and CDR2 is YFSETQ. The CDR3 is made up of 15 amino acids. The CDR3 reads CASCFGGISTDTQYF. Written as DNA, the CDR3 is TGCGCCAGCTGCTTTGGCGGGATTAGCACAGATACGCAGTATTTT.

J is TRBJ1-1 and V is TRBV24-1; a weak D match, TRBD1 (6 bases). Trimming took off 6 bases at V and 12 bases at J, with 19 bases between the two ends. Germline CDR1 reads KGHDR; CDR2 reads SFDVKD. The CDR3 consists of 13 residues. The CDR3, as DNA: TGTGCCACCAGTAATGGGGGCTTTACTGATACTTTCTTT. As protein: CATSNGGFTDTFF.